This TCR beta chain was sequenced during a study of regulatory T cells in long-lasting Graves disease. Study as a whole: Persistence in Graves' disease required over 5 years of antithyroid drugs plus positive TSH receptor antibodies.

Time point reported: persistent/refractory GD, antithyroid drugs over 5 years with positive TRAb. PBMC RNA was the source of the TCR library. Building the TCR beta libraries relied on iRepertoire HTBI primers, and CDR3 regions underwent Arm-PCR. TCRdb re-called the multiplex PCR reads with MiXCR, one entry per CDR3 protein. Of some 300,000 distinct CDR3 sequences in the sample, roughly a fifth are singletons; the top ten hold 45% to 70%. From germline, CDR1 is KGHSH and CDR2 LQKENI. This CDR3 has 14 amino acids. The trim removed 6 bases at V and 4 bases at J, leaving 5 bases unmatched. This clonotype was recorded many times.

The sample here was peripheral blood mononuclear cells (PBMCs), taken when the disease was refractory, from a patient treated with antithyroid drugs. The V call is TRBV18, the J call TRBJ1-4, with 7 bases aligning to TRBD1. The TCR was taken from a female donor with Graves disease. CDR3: CASSPGQDNEKLFF. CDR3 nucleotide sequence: TGTGCCAGCTCCCCAGGACAGGATAATGAAAAACTGTTTTTT.